This T cell receptor beta chain was found in a study of CD8 T cell repertoires and HIV-1 epitope variants. Trimming removed 5 bases from V and 0 bases from J; junction bases left unmatched: 10. Germline V gene data show CDR1 as LNHDA and CDR2 as SQIVND (reference sequence). This CDR3 is 16 amino acids long. Worth noting for this clone: Its antigen is currently unknown.

Sequencing used immunoSEQ multiplex PCR; TCRdb keeps in-frame clones, though not all of them. This table has around 5,000 clones, roughly two thirds appearing once. Sequences were obtained from cultured CD8+ T cells derived from PBMCs. The sequence was collected from a male donor with HIV. The chain carries TRBV19 and TRBJ2-7, with TRBD1 matching 7 bases. The DNA for the CDR3 is TGTGCCAGTAGTTTAGTCCGGGACAGCGACTCCTACGAGCAGTACTTC. Its protein is CASSLVRDSDSYEQYF.